These 15 T cell receptor beta chains were all obtained from the same sample, sequenced in a study of T cells after yellow fever vaccination (dated by TCRdb to the late 2010s). Libraries were constructed by 5' RACE. Sequencing used an Illumina HiSeq 2500. Through fastp at Q25 and MiXCR, TCRdb rebuilt clones from the public reads, retaining in-frame beta chains. Rows with one shared CDR3 protein collapse into an entry with the most common genes and DNA. The sample table records 550,000 to 750,000 distinct CDR3 sequences; about 13% of these occur just once. The ten top clones hold about an eighth of the sample. In light of the paper, this sample's treatment or condition label describes: live attenuated yellow fever vaccine strain. The source material was PBMCs, sampled on the day of the yellow fever booster vaccination. Receptor source: a man aged 30-40 years who received the YFV17D yellow fever vaccine.

This clonotype was counted only a few times. The rearrangement joins TRBV20-1 to TRBJ2-1, with 7 bases fitting TRBD2. Germline-derived CDR1 and CDR2 are DFQATT and SNEGSKA (reference sequence). CDR3 length equals 11 residues. CDR3 amino acids: CRSGTYNEQFF. The CDR3 DNA reads TGCAGAAGCGGGACCTACAATGAGCAGTTCTTC.

This clonotype turned up a few times. The gene calls are TRBV19 and TRBJ2-7, with 8 bases identical to TRBD1. Trimming cost V 6 bases and J 0 bases; bases outside gene matches: 7. The CDR3 is 15 amino acids. Germline values: CDR1 LNHDA, CDR2 SQIVND (reference sequence). The CDR3 reads CASSAGTGASYEQYF. As DNA, the CDR3 is TGTGCCAGTAGCGCCGGGACAGGCGCCTCCTACGAGCAGTACTTC.

The V and J genes are TRBV11-2 and TRBJ2-2; the match to TRBD2 covers 13 bases. CDR1 is SGHAT, CDR2 FQNNGV, per germline. Trimming took 5 bases from V and 5 from J; bases not matched to a gene: 11. This CDR3 region has 18 residues. The CDR3 bases are TGTGCCAGCAGCACTAGGACTAGCGGGAGAGTGAGAACCGGGGAGCTGTTTTTT. Residues: CASSTRTSGRVRTGELFF.

This clonotype appeared a few times. V and J are TRBV30 and TRBJ2-3, with unresolved D. Per germline, CDR1 GTSNPN and CDR2 SVGIG (reference sequence). The V end was cut by 1 base, the J end by 2 bases, with 4 bases between. This CDR3 has 12 amino acids. This CDR3 is CAWSDNTDTQYF. DNA of the CDR3: TGTGCCTGGAGTGATAACACAGATACGCAGTATTTT. Supplemented by reference TRBV30 and TRBJ2-3, the full variable domain reads SQTIHQWPATLVQPVGSPLSLECTVEGTSNPNLYWYRQAAGRGLQLLFYSVGIGQISSEVPQNLSASRPQDRQFILSSKKLLLSDSGFYLCAWSDNTDTQYFGPGTRLTVL.

The chain carries TRBV20-1 and TRBJ2-1; a weak D match, TRBD1 (6 bases). This CDR3 comprises 11 residues. V lost 4 bases and J lost 7, with 8 bases in between. Germline V gene sequence: CDR1 DFQATT, CDR2 SNEGSKA (reference sequence). DNA of the CDR3: TGCAGTGCTAACAGGGTAAATGAGCAGTTCTTC. Translating it yields CSANRVNEQFF.

This chain joins TRBV7-2 and TRBJ2-3, with a weak D call TRBD2 (5 bases). V gave up 1 base and J gave up 4 bases, with 9 bases separating them. Germline-derived CDR1 and CDR2 are SGHTA and FQGNSA. CDR3 length equals 14 residues. The CDR3 coding sequence is TGTGCCAGCAGCTTAGACCCGGAGGCAGATACGCAGTATTTT. As protein: CASSLDPEADTQYF.

The chain combines TRBV7-2 with TRBJ2-3, with unresolved D. CDR3 size: 15 residues. V dropped 3 bases and J dropped 0 bases, with 10 bases sitting between them. CDR1 and CDR2 from the germline V gene are SGHTA and FQGNSA. The CDR3 nucleotides read TGTGCCAGCAGCTTCGGGCCCCATAGCACAGATACGCAGTATTTT. Protein: CASSFGPHSTDTQYF.

This chain joins TRBV23-1 and TRBJ2-1; TRBD2 might be the D (5 bases). TRBV23-1 is identified as an open reading frame with a role that is uncertain. The length of the CDR3 is 17 residues. Trimming cost V 0 bases and J 2 bases, with 14 bases left between them. CDR3 sequence: CASSQSRREPTYNEQFF. The CDR3 DNA follows: TGCGCCAGCAGTCAATCAAGAAGGGAGCCCACCTACAATGAGCAGTTCTTC.

CDR3 residues: CASRWTGGREQYF. CDR3 DNA sequence: TGTGCCAGCAGGTGGACAGGGGGGAGGGAGCAGTACTTC. This rearrangement joins TRBV6-1 to TRBJ2-7, with 10 bases that match TRBD1. Germline loops: CDR1 MNHNS, CDR2 SASEGT. The CDR3 is 13 amino acids. Trimming removed 6 bases from V and 7 bases from J; junction bases left unmatched: 6.

This clonotype has only a few counts. The rearrangement links TRBV2 to TRBJ1-2, with D possibly TRBD1 on 5 matching bases. V was cut by 8 bases and J by 0 bases, with 13 bases left in between. Germline V gene data show CDR1 as SNHLY and CDR2 as FYNNEI. The CDR3 spans 14 residues. In nucleotides, the CDR3 is TGTGCCAGCGGGACCGTTGACGCTAACTATGGCTACACCTTC. Translation gives CASGTVDANYGYTF.

This clonotype was observed at least ten times. The V call is TRBV7-9, the J call TRBJ2-2; 8 nucleotides line up with TRBD1. V dropped 5 bases and J dropped 1; count of bases not matched to a gene: 3. This CDR3 spans 15 amino acids. Germline V gene lookup returns CDR1 SEHNR and CDR2 FQNEAQ (reference sequence). The CDR3 nucleotides read TGTGCCAGCAGCGCCGGACAGGGGAACACCGGGGAGCTGTTTTTT. Its translation: CASSAGQGNTGELFF.

This clonotype was observed a handful of times. The V gene is TRBV20-1, the J gene TRBJ2-7; no definite D call. V lost 2 bases and J lost 2, with 13 bases in between. This CDR3 region has 14 residues. Germline values: CDR1 DFQATT, CDR2 SNEGSKA (reference sequence). The CDR3 region has the DNA TGCAGTGCTAGACCTACTTTCGGAGCCTACGAGCAGTACTTC. As protein: CSARPTFGAYEQYF.

This clonotype was observed a handful of times. The gene calls are TRBV5-5 and TRBJ2-5, with D possibly called TRBD1 or TRBD2 (7 bases each). V was pared by 4 bases and J by 5 bases, with 15 bases between. Germline-derived CDR1 and CDR2 are SGHKS and YYEKEE (reference sequence). CDR3 size: 14 residues. The DNA of the CDR3 is TGTGCCAGCAGCGGTTACAGGGGAGGGGAGACCCAGTACTTC. Its translation is CASSGYRGGETQYF.

The V and J genes are TRBV6-1 and TRBJ2-2; D is perhaps TRBD1 or TRBD2 (7 bases each). V dropped 10 bases and J dropped 3 bases, with 18 bases sitting between them. CDR3 length: 15 amino acids. Germline values: CDR1 MNHNS, CDR2 SASEGT. CDR3 loop: CATRGEGPYTGELFF. In DNA, the CDR3 is TGTGCCACCAGGGGGGAGGGACCCTACACCGGGGAGCTGTTTTTT.

The table lists this clonotype with a few counts. The chain joins TRBV28 to TRBJ2-5; the D gene is possibly TRBD2 (6 bases). The CDR3 sequence is 15 residues long. V gave up 0 bases and J gave up 4 bases, with 12 bases separating them. Germline V CDR1 and CDR2: MDHEN, SYDVKM. The CDR3 sequence: CASSLWRGEGETQYF. For the CDR3, the DNA is TGTGCCAGCAGTTTATGGCGGGGAGAGGGAGAGACCCAGTACTTC.